Listed here are 16 T cell receptor beta chains from one sample, sequenced in a study of CD8+ T cells in alopecia areata. After isolation, RNA underwent reverse transcription to generate cDNA as the sequencing template. Produced via immunoSEQ multiplex PCR; TCRdb's table is partial and in-frame only. Of 100,000 to 150,000 clones in the sample, around two fifths were seen once. The sequenced sample was CD4+ T cells sorted from blood. The receptors here all came from a human donor with alopecia areata.

The chain employs TRBV29-1 and TRBJ2-5, with TRBD2 identical over 8 bases. The CDR3 is 12 residues long. After removal of 7 bases from V and 2 bases from J, the junction contained 3 bases not matched to a gene. Per germline, CDR1 SQVTM and CDR2 ANQGSEA. The CDR3, as DNA: TGCAGCGGTAGCGGGGCTCAAGAGACCCAGTACTTC. Translating it yields CSGSGAQETQYF.

Concerning this clone itself: Distinct nucleotide sequences in the sample also encode this CDR3. The V call is TRBV30, the J call TRBJ2-7; D ambiguous. Trimming shortened V by 2 bases and J by 2 bases, and 4 bases separated the two germline ends. CDR3 size: 11 residues. Germline lookup yields CDR1 GTSNPN and CDR2 SVGIG (reference sequence). CDR3 in amino acids: CAWSSAYEQYF. In DNA form, the CDR3 reads TGTGCCTGGAGTTCGGCCTACGAGCAGTACTTC.

The chain has TRBV30 and TRBJ2-1, with D uncertain. The germline gives CDR1 GTSNPN, CDR2 SVGIG (reference sequence). V lost 0 bases and J lost 8, with 11 bases in between. The length of the CDR3 is 13 residues. The CDR3 loop reads CAWSVQTGYEQFF. The CDR3 nucleotides are TGTGCCTGGAGTGTGCAGACTGGCTATGAGCAGTTCTTC.

This clone came up a few times. V is TRBV7-2 and J is TRBJ2-7; D may be TRBD1 or TRBD2 (5 bases each). The CDR3 totals 15 residues. Trimming cost V 0 bases and J 6 bases, with 15 bases left between them. The germline V gene encodes CDR1 SGHTA and CDR2 FQGNSA. This chain's CDR3 is CASSLALDRGPEQYF. DNA for the CDR3: TGTGCCAGCAGCTTAGCGCTGGATCGGGGCCCCGAGCAGTACTTC.

This clone came up a few times. The chain uses TRBV11-2 and TRBJ2-5, with 12 nucleotides matching TRBD1. CDR3 length equals 16 residues. Germline CDR1 is SGHAT and CDR2 is FQNNGV. V was clipped by 4 bases and J by 5 bases; unmatched bases: 8. CDR3 sequence: CASSSGGTGGIETQYF. CDR3 sequence (DNA): TGTGCCAGCAGCTCAGGAGGGACAGGGGGCATCGAGACCCAGTACTTC.

This clone was found a few times. This rearrangement joins TRBV7-2 to TRBJ1-1; D possibly corresponds to TRBD1 (6 bases). CDR3 length equals 16 residues. V was shortened by 1 base and J by 1 base, with 13 bases between the two germline ends. Germline V gene data show CDR1 as SGHTA and CDR2 as FQGNSA. DNA for the CDR3: TGTGCCAGCAGCTTAGGCCAGGGAGGGGGGAACACTGAAGCTTTCTTT. This sequence encodes CASSLGQGGGNTEAFF.

V usage is TRBV29-1 and J usage is TRBJ2-2; D possibly uses TRBD1 or TRBD2 (5 bases each). CDR3 length equals 14 residues. Germline V lookup: CDR1 SQVTM, CDR2 ANQGSEA. V was trimmed by 4 bases and J by 1 base, leaving 10 bases between them. The CDR3 sequence: CSVVGVLNTGELFF. CDR3 DNA sequence: TGCAGCGTTGTGGGGGTACTGAACACCGGGGAGCTGTTTTTT.

The rearrangement links TRBV6-5 to TRBJ2-7; 8 positions match TRBD1. Germline CDR1 and CDR2: MNHEY and SVGAGI. The CDR3 totals 15 residues. V shed 4 bases and J 1 base; nucleotides not matched to a gene: 6. This CDR3 reads CASSSAGTGSYEQYF. Here the CDR3 DNA reads TGTGCCAGCAGTTCCGCCGGGACAGGTTCCTACGAGCAGTACTTC.

This chain links TRBV7-9 with TRBJ2-3; D uncertain. Trimming stripped 4 bases from V and 4 bases from J, with 9 bases between. Germline-derived CDR1 and CDR2 are SEHNR and FQNEAQ (reference sequence). The CDR3 loop spans 13 amino acids. CDR3 coding DNA: TGTGCCAGCAGCTCCACGATCCCAGATACGCAGTATTTT. Protein product: CASSSTIPDTQYF.

The rearrangement joins TRBV30 to TRBJ2-4; D is unresolved. There are 11 residues in the CDR3. V lost 2 bases and J 8 bases, leaving 7 bases between the germline ends. Germline CDR1 is GTSNPN and CDR2 is SVGIG (reference sequence). The CDR3 reads CAWSRADIQYF. As DNA, the CDR3 is TGTGCCTGGAGTAGGGCCGACATTCAGTACTTC.

V usage is TRBV7-9 and J usage is TRBJ1-2; D gene uncertain. Germline V gene data show CDR1 as SEHNR and CDR2 as FQNEAQ (reference sequence). Trimming shortened V by 5 bases and J by 8 bases, and 9 bases separated the two germline ends. The CDR3 sequence is 11 residues long. CDR3 amino acids: CASSPGRGYTF. The CDR3 DNA sequence: TGTGCCAGCAGCCCCGGACGGGGCTACACCTTC.

This clone was seen only a few times. V usage is TRBV7-2 and J usage is TRBJ2-3; 10 bases fit TRBD2. The CDR3 consists of 17 residues. The trim removed 1 base at V and 4 bases at J, leaving 8 bases unmatched. The germline V gene has CDR1 SGHTA and CDR2 FQGNSA. The CDR3 region has the DNA TGTGCCAGCAGCTTAGTTAGCGGGGGGCCTCTGGCAGATACGCAGTATTTT. This translates into CASSLVSGGPLADTQYF.

This clone was seen more than once but under ten times. The J gene is TRBJ2-1, the V gene TRBV7-8, with 10 bases aligning to TRBD2. The ends lost 3 bases at V and 4 bases at J; junction bases unmatched: 15. The CDR3 has 19 residues. CDR1 is SGHVS, CDR2 FQNEAQ, per germline. CDR3 nucleotide sequence: TGTGCCAGCAGCTTGTTTCTAGCGGGGGTTTCCTCCGGATACAATGAGCAGTTCTTC. Its protein is CASSLFLAGVSSGYNEQFF.

There are a few counts of this clone. The chain uses TRBV11-2 and TRBJ1-6, with D unclear. CDR1 is SGHAT, CDR2 FQNNGV, per germline. V lost 3 bases, J lost 5 bases, and 8 bases lay in between. This CDR3 spans 14 amino acids. The CDR3 here is CASSFNSNNSPLHF. DNA for the CDR3: TGTGCCAGCAGCTTTAACAGTAATAATTCACCCCTCCACTTT.

The CDR3 loop is CASSPTGGGETQYF. The CDR3 DNA follows: TGTGCCAGCAGCCCCACAGGGGGTGGGGAGACCCAGTACTTC. The chain has TRBV7-8 and TRBJ2-5; TRBD1 matches 8 bases. J was trimmed by 5 bases and V by 5 bases; bases with no gene match: 7. The germline gives CDR1 SGHVS, CDR2 FQNEAQ. CDR3 length equals 14 residues.

This clone was seen a few times. The chain carries TRBV29-1 and TRBJ1-2, with D unresolved. Between the trimmed V and J ends, which lost 7 bases and 4 bases, there was a span of 10 bases. Per the germline V gene, CDR1 is SQVTM and CDR2 is ANQGSEA. This CDR3 spans 11 amino acids. CDR3 amino acids: CSGSSPYGYTF. The CDR3 region has the DNA TGCAGCGGCAGCAGCCCCTATGGCTACACCTTC.